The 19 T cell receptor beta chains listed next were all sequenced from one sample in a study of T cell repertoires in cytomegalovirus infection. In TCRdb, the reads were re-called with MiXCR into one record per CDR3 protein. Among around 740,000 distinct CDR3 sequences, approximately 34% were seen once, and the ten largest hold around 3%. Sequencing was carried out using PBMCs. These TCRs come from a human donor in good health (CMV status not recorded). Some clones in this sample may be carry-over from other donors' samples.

This CDR3 reads CASSQQWTGPDTIYF. CDR3 nucleotides: TGTGCCAGCAGTCAGCAGTGGACAGGGCCAGACACCATATATTTT. J is TRBJ1-3 and V is TRBV28, with 8 bases that match TRBD1. Unmatched junction bases numbered 11, after V lost 5 bases and J lost 8 bases. Germline V lookup: CDR1 MDHEN, CDR2 SYDVKM. The CDR3 is 15 residues long. The full variable domain, with the rest looked up from reference TRBV28 and TRBJ1-3, is DVKVTQSSRYLVKRTGEKVFLECVQDMDHENMFWYRQDPGLGLRLIYFSYDVKMKEKGDIPEGYSVSREKKERFSLILESASTNQTSMYLCASSQQWTGPDTIYFGEGSWLTVV.

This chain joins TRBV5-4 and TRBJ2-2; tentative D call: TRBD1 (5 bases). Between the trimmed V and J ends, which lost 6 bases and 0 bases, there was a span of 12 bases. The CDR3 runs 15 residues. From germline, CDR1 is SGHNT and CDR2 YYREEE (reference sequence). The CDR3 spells CASKGSSPNTGELFF. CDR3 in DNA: TGTGCCAGCAAGGGGTCTTCTCCGAACACCGGGGAGCTGTTTTTT.

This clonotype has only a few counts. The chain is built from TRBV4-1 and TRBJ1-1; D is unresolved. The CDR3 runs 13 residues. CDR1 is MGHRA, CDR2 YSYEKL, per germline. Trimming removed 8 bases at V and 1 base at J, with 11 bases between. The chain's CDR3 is CASGRMGNTEAFF. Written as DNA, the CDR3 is TGCGCCAGCGGACGGATGGGGAACACTGAAGCTTTCTTT.

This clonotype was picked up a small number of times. CDR3 amino acids: CASSLSVRKNYNEQFF. The CDR3 nucleotides are TGTGCCAGCAGCTTATCGGTCCGAAAAAACTACAATGAGCAGTTCTTC. V and J are TRBV11-2 and TRBJ2-1; D is unclear. CDR3 size: 16 residues. Germline CDR1 SGHAT, CDR2 FQNNGV. Trimming removed 2 bases from V and 3 bases from J, with 14 bases in between.

CDR3 region: CASRAGPEAFF. CDR3 nucleotide sequence: TGTGCCAGCAGGGCAGGGCCTGAAGCTTTCTTT. The chain combines TRBV28 with TRBJ1-1; D might be TRBD1 (5 bases). Germline V gives CDR1 MDHEN, CDR2 SYDVKM. The V and J ends lost 6 bases and 6 bases respectively, with 8 bases between them. The CDR3 runs to 11 residues.

The CDR3 region is CASSVGQGRETQYF. As DNA, the CDR3 is TGTGCCAGCAGCGTGGGACAGGGAAGAGAGACCCAGTACTTC. The V call is TRBV9, the J call TRBJ2-5; TRBD1 aligns across 9 bases. The J segment lost 4 bases and the V segment lost 2 bases, leaving 3 bases of the junction unmatched. Per the germline V gene, CDR1 is SGDLS and CDR2 is YYNGEE. The CDR3 has 14 residues.

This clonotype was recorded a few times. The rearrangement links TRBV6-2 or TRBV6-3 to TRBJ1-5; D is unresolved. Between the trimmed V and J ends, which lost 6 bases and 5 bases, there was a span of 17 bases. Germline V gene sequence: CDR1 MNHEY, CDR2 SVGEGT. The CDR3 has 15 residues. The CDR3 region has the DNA TGTGCCAGCAGCCCTAAAGTGGGCGACTATCAGCCCCAGCATTTT. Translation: CASSPKVGDYQPQHF.

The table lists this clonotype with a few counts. The CDR3 DNA sequence: TGTGCCAGTAGTATTCGGGGACAGTCCGGAACAAGCTCTGGAAACACCATATATTTT. This gives the protein CASSIRGQSGTSSGNTIYF. V usage is TRBV19 and J usage is TRBJ1-3; 7 bases map to TRBD1. The V and J ends lost 3 bases and 0 bases, in that order; junction bases with no gene match: 14. The CDR3 spans 19 residues. Germline-derived CDR1 and CDR2 are LNHDA and SQIVND (reference sequence). Complete variable domain (other parts from reference TRBV19 and TRBJ1-3): DGGITQSPKYLFRKEGQNVTLSCEQNLNHDAMYWYRQDPGQGLRLIYYSQIVNDFQKGDIAEGYSVSREKKESFPLTVTSAQKNPTAFYLCASSIRGQSGTSSGNTIYFGEGSWLTVV.

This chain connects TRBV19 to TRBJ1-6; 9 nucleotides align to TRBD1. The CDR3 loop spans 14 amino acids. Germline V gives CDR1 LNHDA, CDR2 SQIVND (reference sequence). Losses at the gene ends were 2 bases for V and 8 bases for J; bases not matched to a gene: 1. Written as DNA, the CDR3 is TGTGCCAGTAGTATAACAGGGGGCGATTCACCCCTCCACTTT. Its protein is CASSITGGDSPLHF.

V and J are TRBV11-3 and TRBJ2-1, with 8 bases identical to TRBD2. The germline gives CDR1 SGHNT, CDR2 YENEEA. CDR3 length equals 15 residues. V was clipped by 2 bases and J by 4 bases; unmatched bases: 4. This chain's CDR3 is CASSLIAGPYNEQFF. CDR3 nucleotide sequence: TGTGCCAGCAGCTTAATAGCGGGGCCGTACAATGAGCAGTTCTTC.

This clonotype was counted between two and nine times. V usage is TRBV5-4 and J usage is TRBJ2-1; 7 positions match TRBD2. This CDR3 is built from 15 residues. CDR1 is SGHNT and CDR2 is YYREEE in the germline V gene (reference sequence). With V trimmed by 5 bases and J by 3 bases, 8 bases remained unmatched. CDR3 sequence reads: CASSDGGSLYNEQFF. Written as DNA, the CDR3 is TGTGCCAGCAGTGATGGCGGGAGCCTCTACAATGAGCAGTTCTTC.

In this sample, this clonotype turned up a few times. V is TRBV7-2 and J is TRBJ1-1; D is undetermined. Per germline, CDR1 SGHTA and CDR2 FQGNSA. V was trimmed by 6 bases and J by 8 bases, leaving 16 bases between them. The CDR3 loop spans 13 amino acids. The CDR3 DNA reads TGTGCCAGCAGGGGGTTGGATGAGGTGGAAGCTTTCTTT. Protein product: CASRGLDEVEAFF.

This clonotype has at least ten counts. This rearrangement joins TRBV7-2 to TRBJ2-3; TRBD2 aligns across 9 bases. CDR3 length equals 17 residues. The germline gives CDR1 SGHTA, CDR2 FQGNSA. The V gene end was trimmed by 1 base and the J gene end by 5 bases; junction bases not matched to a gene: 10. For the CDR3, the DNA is TGTGCCAGCAGCTTAGTAGCGGGAGAGAGGTGGAGAGATACGCAGTATTTT. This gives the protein CASSLVAGERWRDTQYF.

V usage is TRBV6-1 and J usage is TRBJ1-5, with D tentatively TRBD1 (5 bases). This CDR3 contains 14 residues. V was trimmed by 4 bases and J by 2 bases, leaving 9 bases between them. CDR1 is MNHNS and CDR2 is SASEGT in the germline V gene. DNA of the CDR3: TGTGCCAGCAGTGGTCCGGGGGGCAATCAGCCCCAGCATTTT. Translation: CASSGPGGNQPQHF.

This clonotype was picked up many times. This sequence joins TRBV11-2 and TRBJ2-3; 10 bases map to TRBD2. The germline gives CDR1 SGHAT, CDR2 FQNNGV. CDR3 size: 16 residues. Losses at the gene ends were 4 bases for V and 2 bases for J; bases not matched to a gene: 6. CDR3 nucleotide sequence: TGTGCCAGCAGCTCGAGTCTAGCGGGGGCCACAGATACGCAGTATTTT. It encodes CASSSSLAGATDTQYF.

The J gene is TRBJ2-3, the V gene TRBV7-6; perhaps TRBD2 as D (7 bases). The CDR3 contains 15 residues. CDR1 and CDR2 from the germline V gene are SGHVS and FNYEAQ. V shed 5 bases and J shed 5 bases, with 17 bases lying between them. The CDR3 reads CASSPRGGRGDTQYF. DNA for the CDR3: TGTGCCAGCAGCCCGAGGGGGGGGCGCGGAGATACGCAGTATTTT.

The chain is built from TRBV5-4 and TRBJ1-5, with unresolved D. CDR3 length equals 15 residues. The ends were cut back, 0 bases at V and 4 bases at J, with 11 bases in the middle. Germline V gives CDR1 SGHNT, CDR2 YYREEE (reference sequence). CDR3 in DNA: TGTGCCAGCAGCTTGGATCCGCAGCCTAATCAGCCCCAGCATTTT. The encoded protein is CASSLDPQPNQPQHF.

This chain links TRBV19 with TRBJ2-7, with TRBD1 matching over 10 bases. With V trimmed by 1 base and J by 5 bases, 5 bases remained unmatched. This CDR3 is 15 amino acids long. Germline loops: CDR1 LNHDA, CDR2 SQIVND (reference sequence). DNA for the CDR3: TGTGCCAGTAGTATAGGGGGGACAGGGGTCGACGAGCAGTACTTC. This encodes CASSIGGTGVDEQYF.

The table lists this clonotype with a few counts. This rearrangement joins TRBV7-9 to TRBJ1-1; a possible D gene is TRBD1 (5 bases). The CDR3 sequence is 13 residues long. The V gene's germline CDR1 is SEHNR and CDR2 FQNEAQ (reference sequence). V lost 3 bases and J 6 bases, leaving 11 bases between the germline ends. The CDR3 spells CASSLGGSPEAFF. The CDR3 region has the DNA TGTGCCAGCAGCTTGGGGGGTAGTCCTGAAGCTTTCTTT.